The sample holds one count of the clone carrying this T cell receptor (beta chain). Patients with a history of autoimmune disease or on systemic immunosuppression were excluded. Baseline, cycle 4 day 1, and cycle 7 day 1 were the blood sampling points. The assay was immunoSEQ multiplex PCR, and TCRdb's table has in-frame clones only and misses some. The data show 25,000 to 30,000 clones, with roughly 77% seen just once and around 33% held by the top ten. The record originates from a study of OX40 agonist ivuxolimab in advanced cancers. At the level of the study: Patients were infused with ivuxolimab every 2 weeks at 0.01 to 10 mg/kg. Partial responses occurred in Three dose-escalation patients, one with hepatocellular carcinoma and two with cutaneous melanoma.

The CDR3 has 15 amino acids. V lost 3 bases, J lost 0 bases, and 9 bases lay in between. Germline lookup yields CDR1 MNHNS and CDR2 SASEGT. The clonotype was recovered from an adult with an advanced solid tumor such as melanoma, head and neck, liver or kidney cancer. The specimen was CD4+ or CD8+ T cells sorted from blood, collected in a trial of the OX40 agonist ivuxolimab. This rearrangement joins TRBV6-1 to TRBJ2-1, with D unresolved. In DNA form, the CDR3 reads TGTGCCAGCAGTGACGATACGAGCTCCTACAATGAGCAGTTCTTC. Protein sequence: CASSDDTSSYNEQFF.